The text below deals with one TCR beta chain. The sample comes from a study of blood T cell repertoires in COVID-19. Study in general: Collection of acute and convalescent COVID-19 samples took place in the United States, Italy and Spain.

The CDR3 sequence is 11 residues long. In germline, CDR1 is DFQATT, CDR2 SNEGSKA (reference sequence). The V and J ends lost 4 bases and 6 bases respectively, with 8 bases between them. The table came from immunoSEQ multiplex PCR; TCRdb's copy has only in-frame clones and leaves some out. There are 300,000 or so clones in the sample; around nine tenths occur only once, and roughly 1.1% lies in the top ten. In Cohort 3, a recovered donor had either two negative PCRs, clearance, or symptom resolution. The specimen was PBMCs or T cells enriched from blood (not recorded which). The chain combines TRBV20-1 with TRBJ2-3; no clear D gene. This TCR came from a woman aged 30 to 39 who had recovered from COVID-19. The CDR3 coding sequence is TGCAGTGCTACCCTCCGGGATACGCAGTATTTT. Its translation: CSATLRDTQYF.